The present TCR beta chain was sequenced within a study of regulatory T cells in long-lasting Graves disease. Libraries of TCR beta came from iRepertoire HTBI primers plus Arm-PCR of CDR3 regions. As originally analysed: Sequenced samples collectively carried under 75 TRBV and 14 to 15 TRBJ segments. TCRdb fed the multiplex PCR reads into MiXCR, producing one record per CDR3 protein. It is TCRdb's table, rather than the study itself, that gives the V and J calls and clone size. Of about 610,000 distinct CDR3 sequences in the sample, about 15% were seen once. V lost 0 bases and J lost 5, with 14 bases in between. The CDR3 extends over 15 amino acids. The germline CDR1 and CDR2 sequences are SGHRS and YFSETQ. Time point meaning: newly diagnosed GD, antithyroid drugs for less than 3 months. The TCR library was made from RNA that had been extracted from PBMCs in TRIzol. An endocrinology department in Xi'an, China, supplied the patients.

These data also formed part of another study, on T cells in Graves' hyperthyroidism and ophthalmopathy. Per that paper: RT-PCR in the first round (using the HTBI primer set) targeted the TCR CDR3.

This specimen consisted of peripheral blood mononuclear cells (PBMCs), obtained at new diagnosis, from a patient treated with antithyroid drugs. This TCR derives from a man aged 18 to 29 with Graves disease. This chain uses TRBV5-1 with TRBJ1-1; possible D gene TRBD1, 5 bases. The CDR3, as DNA: TGCGCCAGCAGCTTGGCAGGGCAGTCTGGGACTGAAGCTTTCTTT. Its translation: CASSLAGQSGTEAFF. Together with reference TRBV5-1 and TRBJ1-1, the CDR3 gives the full variable domain: KAGVTQTPRYLIKTRGQQVTLSCSPISGHRSVSWYQQTPGQGLQFLFEYFSETQRNKGNFPGRFSGRQFSNSRSEMNVSTLELGDSALYLCASSLAGQSGTEAFFGQGTRLTVV.